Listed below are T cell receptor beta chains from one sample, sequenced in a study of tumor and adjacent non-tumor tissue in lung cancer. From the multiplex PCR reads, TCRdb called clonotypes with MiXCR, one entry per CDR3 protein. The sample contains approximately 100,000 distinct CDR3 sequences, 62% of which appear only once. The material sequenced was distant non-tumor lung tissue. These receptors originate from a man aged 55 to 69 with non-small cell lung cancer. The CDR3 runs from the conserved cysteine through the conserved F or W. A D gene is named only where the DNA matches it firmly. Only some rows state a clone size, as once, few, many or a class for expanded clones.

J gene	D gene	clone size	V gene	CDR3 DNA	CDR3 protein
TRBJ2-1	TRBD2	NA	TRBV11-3	TGTGCCAGCAGCCCGAGCGGGGCACTCTACAATGTGCAGTTTTTC	CASSPSGALYNVQFF
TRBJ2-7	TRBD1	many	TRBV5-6	TGTGCCAGCAGCCGGACAGGGAACTCCTACGAGCAGTACTTC	CASSRTGNSYEQYF
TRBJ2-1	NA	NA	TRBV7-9	TGTGCCAACAGCTTAATCCTTATGGGGTACAATGAGCAGTTCTTC	CANSLILMGYNEQFF
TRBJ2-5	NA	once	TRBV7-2	TGTGCCAGCAGCTTACCCGTGACAGAGACCCAGTACTTC	CASSLPVTETQYF
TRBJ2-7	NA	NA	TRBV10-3	TGTGCCATCAGTGACCAGACAGGTTCCGCCTACGAACATTACTTC	CAISDQTGSAYEHYF
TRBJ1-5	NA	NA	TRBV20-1	TGCAGTGCTAGAGGCCGGCAGCCCGATCAGCCCCAGCATTTT	CSARGRQPDQPQHF
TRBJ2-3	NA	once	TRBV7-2	TGTGCCAGCAGCTTAGCAGGGTTCCCAGATAGGCAGTATTTT	CASSLAGFPDRQYF
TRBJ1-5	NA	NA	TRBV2	TGTGCCAGCAAGCTCTCGACAGTTAGCAATCAGTCCCAGCATTTT	CASKLSTVSNQSQHF
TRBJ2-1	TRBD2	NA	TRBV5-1	TGCGCCAGCAGCCCCGGGACTACTGTGGCCCAGTTCTTC	CASSPGTTVAQFF
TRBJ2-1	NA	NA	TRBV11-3	TGTGCCAGCAGCCCCAGACAAGCGGGTGATAACAATGAGCAGTTCTTC	CASSPRQAGDNNEQFF
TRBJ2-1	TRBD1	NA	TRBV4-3	TGCACCAGCAACCAAGATCAATCAGGGGGCTACAATGAGCAGTTCTTC	CTSNQDQSGGYNEQFF
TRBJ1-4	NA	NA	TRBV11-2	TGTGCCAGCAGCTTTATAGACAGTGAAAAACTGTTTTTT	CASSFIDSEKLFF
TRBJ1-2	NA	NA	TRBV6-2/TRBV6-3	TGTGTCAGCAGCCTCACGTTGGGAGTTTATGGCTACACCTTC	CVSSLTLGVYGYTF
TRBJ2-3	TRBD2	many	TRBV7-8	TGTGCCAGCACACAAAGCGGGAGTCTTATAGATACGCAGTATTTT	CASTQSGSLIDTQYF
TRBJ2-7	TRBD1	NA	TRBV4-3	TGCGCCAGCAGTCAGATTACCGGAACAGGGGGCTACGAGCAGTACTTC	CASSQITGTGGYEQYF
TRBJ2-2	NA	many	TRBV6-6	TGTGCCAGCAGTTACGACAAGAACACCGGGGAGCTGTTTTTT	CASSYDKNTGELFF
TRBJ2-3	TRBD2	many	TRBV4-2	TGTGCCAGCAGCGTCCGACTAGCGGGGGAACAAGATACGCAGTATTTT	CASSVRLAGEQDTQYF